Listed below are T cell receptor beta chains from one sample, sequenced in a study of T cells in narcolepsy. Repertoires were generated with immunoSEQ multiplex PCR, while TCRdb's copy carries only in-frame clones and drops some. In the table there are over 25,000 clones, about four fifths of which are singletons. Sequencing was carried out using memory (CD45RA-) CD4+ T cells from blood. The receptors stem from a human donor in good health. Each CDR3 is given with its conserved first and last residue. Each record gives: J gene, V gene, D gene, clone size, CDR3 DNA, CDR3 protein. D genes are given only for firm matches. Clone size is shown for a subset of rows, as once, few, many or a class of expanded clone.

j_call: TRBJ2-7; v_call: TRBV6-5; d_call: TRBD2; clone_size: .; cdr3_nt: TGTGCCAGCAGTTACGGACTGCCTAGCGGCTCCTACGAGCAGTACTTC; cdr3_aa: CASSYGLPSGSYEQYF
j_call: TRBJ1-1; v_call: TRBV7-3; d_call: .; clone_size: .; cdr3_nt: TGTGCCAGCAGCTTAACAGGGTCCTCGGAAGCTTTCTTT; cdr3_aa: CASSLTGSSEAFF
j_call: TRBJ1-2; v_call: TRBV6-5; d_call: .; clone_size: .; cdr3_nt: TGTGCCAGCAGTACTCCGGTTAGGGGGGTTGGCTACACCTTC; cdr3_aa: CASSTPVRGVGYTF
j_call: TRBJ2-2; v_call: TRBV19; d_call: .; clone_size: .; cdr3_nt: TGTGCCAGTAGTATACAGATAAACACCGGGGAGCTGTTTTTT; cdr3_aa: CASSIQINTGELFF
j_call: TRBJ2-5; v_call: TRBV4-1; d_call: TRBD1; clone_size: once; cdr3_nt: TGCGCCAGCAGCCGCACCGGGACAGGTACAGAAGAGACCCAGTACTTC; cdr3_aa: CASSRTGTGTEETQYF
j_call: TRBJ1-2; v_call: TRBV25-1; d_call: TRBD1; clone_size: .; cdr3_nt: TGTGCCAGCAGTGAATATCCCGACAGGGGGCGAGGCTACACCTTC; cdr3_aa: CASSEYPDRGRGYTF
j_call: TRBJ2-7; v_call: TRBV6-1; d_call: TRBD1; clone_size: .; cdr3_nt: TGTGCCAGCAGCCAGGACAGGGGGCAATACGAGCAGTACTTC; cdr3_aa: CASSQDRGQYEQYF
j_call: TRBJ1-2; v_call: TRBV10-3; d_call: .; clone_size: .; cdr3_nt: TGTGCCATCAGTGACCCAGGGGCTAATTCTGGCTACACCTTC; cdr3_aa: CAISDPGANSGYTF
j_call: TRBJ2-5; v_call: TRBV5-4; d_call: .; clone_size: few; cdr3_nt: TGTGCCAGCAGCTTGGCAGGCCGAGAGACCCAGTACTTC; cdr3_aa: CASSLAGRETQYF
j_call: TRBJ1-3; v_call: TRBV6-1; d_call: .; clone_size: few; cdr3_nt: TGTGCCAGCTCACACCTCGCAGCTGGAAACACCATATATTTT; cdr3_aa: CASSHLAAGNTIYF
j_call: TRBJ2-7; v_call: TRBV18; d_call: .; clone_size: .; cdr3_nt: TGTGCCAGCTCACCTCTCTCGGGATACGAGCAGTACTTC; cdr3_aa: CASSPLSGYEQYF
j_call: TRBJ2-7; v_call: TRBV6-5; d_call: .; clone_size: .; cdr3_nt: TGTGCCAGCAGGGGGGCAGGTCCCTACGAGCAGTACTTC; cdr3_aa: CASRGAGPYEQYF
j_call: TRBJ2-3; v_call: TRBV6-5; d_call: .; clone_size: .; cdr3_nt: TGTGCCAGCAGAAGGGGGGGCACAGATACGCAGTATTTT; cdr3_aa: CASRRGGTDTQYF
j_call: TRBJ1-2; v_call: TRBV4-3; d_call: TRBD1; clone_size: .; cdr3_nt: TGCGCCAGCAGCCAAGCCGGGACAGGAAGCAACTATGGCTACACCTTC; cdr3_aa: CASSQAGTGSNYGYTF
j_call: TRBJ2-7; v_call: TRBV7-9; d_call: .; clone_size: .; cdr3_nt: TGTGCCAGCAGCTTTGGAATCGGCGACGAGCAGTACTTC; cdr3_aa: CASSFGIGDEQYF
j_call: TRBJ2-7; v_call: TRBV6-5; d_call: .; clone_size: once; cdr3_nt: TGTGCCAGCGCCCGGAACAGTGGGGCCTACGAGCAGTACTTC; cdr3_aa: CASARNSGAYEQYF
j_call: TRBJ2-7; v_call: TRBV7-2; d_call: .; clone_size: few; cdr3_nt: TGTGCCAGCAGCCCGCGAATTCAGGGCTACGAGCAGTACTTC; cdr3_aa: CASSPRIQGYEQYF
j_call: TRBJ2-5; v_call: TRBV6-1; d_call: TRBD1; clone_size: once; cdr3_nt: TGTGCCAGCACCGAGCCAGGGGGTTTGGAGACCCAGTACTTC; cdr3_aa: CASTEPGGLETQYF
j_call: TRBJ2-7; v_call: TRBV29-1; d_call: .; clone_size: few; cdr3_nt: TGCAGCGTTGTTAGGACAACCCACGAGCAGTACTTC; cdr3_aa: CSVVRTTHEQYF
j_call: TRBJ2-7; v_call: TRBV28; d_call: TRBD1; clone_size: .; cdr3_nt: TGTGCCAGCAGTCTCCAGACAGGGGGCTACGAGCAGTACTTC; cdr3_aa: CASSLQTGGYEQYF
j_call: TRBJ2-7; v_call: TRBV11-2; d_call: .; clone_size: .; cdr3_nt: TGTGCCAGCGGCAGGGTTGGGGCCCGCGAGCAGTACTTC; cdr3_aa: CASGRVGAREQYF
j_call: TRBJ1-2; v_call: TRBV5-6; d_call: TRBD1; clone_size: .; cdr3_nt: TGTGCCAGCAGCTTGGGGTGGACAGGGAACTATGGCTACACCTTC; cdr3_aa: CASSLGWTGNYGYTF
j_call: TRBJ2-5; v_call: TRBV7-2; d_call: .; clone_size: .; cdr3_nt: TGTGCCAGCGGAGTATCTCAAGAGACCCAGTACTTC; cdr3_aa: CASGVSQETQYF
j_call: TRBJ2-1; v_call: TRBV27; d_call: TRBD2; clone_size: .; cdr3_nt: TGTGCCAGCAGGTCCGGGACTAGCGGGACTTTGCAGTTCTTC; cdr3_aa: CASRSGTSGTLQFF
j_call: TRBJ1-1; v_call: TRBV9; d_call: .; clone_size: .; cdr3_nt: TGTGCCAGCAGCGTAGATCCGGGCAGGAACACTGAAGCTTTCTTT; cdr3_aa: CASSVDPGRNTEAFF
j_call: TRBJ1-5; v_call: TRBV30; d_call: TRBD1; clone_size: .; cdr3_nt: TGTGCCTGGAGTGTGGGACAGGGAAGAGGCAATCAGCCCCAGCATTTT; cdr3_aa: CAWSVGQGRGNQPQHF
j_call: TRBJ1-2; v_call: TRBV6-4; d_call: TRBD1; clone_size: .; cdr3_nt: TGTGCCAGCAGTGTTGACAGGGGAAACTATGGCTACACCTTC; cdr3_aa: CASSVDRGNYGYTF
j_call: TRBJ1-2; v_call: TRBV7-8; d_call: .; clone_size: .; cdr3_nt: TGTGCCAGCAGCTTAGGGTGGCGCTCTAACTATGGCTACACCTTC; cdr3_aa: CASSLGWRSNYGYTF
j_call: TRBJ2-1; v_call: TRBV7-6; d_call: .; clone_size: .; cdr3_nt: TGTGCCAGCAGCTTATTTAAAGGAGATGAGCAGTTCTTC; cdr3_aa: CASSLFKGDEQFF
j_call: TRBJ1-3; v_call: TRBV28; d_call: .; clone_size: .; cdr3_nt: TGTGCCAGCAACACAGGACTCTCCGGAAACACCATATATTTT; cdr3_aa: CASNTGLSGNTIYF
j_call: TRBJ2-5; v_call: TRBV5-1; d_call: .; clone_size: once; cdr3_nt: TGCGCCAGCGCCCCCCCCGGGGGTGTTGAGACCCAGTACTTC; cdr3_aa: CASAPPGGVETQYF
j_call: TRBJ2-3; v_call: TRBV7-2; d_call: TRBD1; clone_size: few; cdr3_nt: TGTGCCAGCAGCTCGGGACAGGGGAACACAGATACGCAGTATTTT; cdr3_aa: CASSSGQGNTDTQYF
j_call: TRBJ2-7; v_call: TRBV6-5; d_call: TRBD2; clone_size: once; cdr3_nt: TGTGCCAGCAGTTTCCGGACTAGCGGGGGGGACTACGAGCAGTACTTC; cdr3_aa: CASSFRTSGGDYEQYF
j_call: TRBJ2-5; v_call: TRBV9; d_call: TRBD1; clone_size: .; cdr3_nt: TGTGCCAGCAGCGCTACTCGGACAGGGGGGCAAGAGACCCAGTACTTC; cdr3_aa: CASSATRTGGQETQYF
j_call: TRBJ2-1; v_call: TRBV2; d_call: .; clone_size: few; cdr3_nt: TGTGCCAGCAGTGGTAATGATGAGCAGTTCTTC; cdr3_aa: CASSGNDEQFF
j_call: TRBJ2-3; v_call: TRBV7-3; d_call: TRBD2; clone_size: .; cdr3_nt: TGTGCCAGCAGCAAAACGCCACTAGCGGGTACAGATACGCAGTATTTT; cdr3_aa: CASSKTPLAGTDTQYF
j_call: TRBJ1-2; v_call: TRBV4-3; d_call: .; clone_size: .; cdr3_nt: TGCGCCAGCAGCCAAGATTGGGGGGGCGCGGGGGTTAACTATGGCTACACCTTC; cdr3_aa: CASSQDWGGAGVNYGYTF
j_call: TRBJ1-1; v_call: TRBV5-6; d_call: TRBD1; clone_size: .; cdr3_nt: TGTGCCAGCAGCCCCCGGGACAGGGAGAACACTGAAGCTTTCTTT; cdr3_aa: CASSPRDRENTEAFF
j_call: TRBJ1-5; v_call: TRBV27; d_call: .; clone_size: .; cdr3_nt: TGTGCCAGCAGTTTATACCCCGCGACGGATCAGCCCCAGCATTTT; cdr3_aa: CASSLYPATDQPQHF
j_call: TRBJ2-7; v_call: TRBV25-1; d_call: .; clone_size: .; cdr3_nt: TGTGCCAGCACCCCCCAGGGGCACGAGCAGTACTTC; cdr3_aa: CASTPQGHEQYF
j_call: TRBJ2-1; v_call: TRBV5-3; d_call: .; clone_size: .; cdr3_nt: TGTGCCAGAAGCTTGGATAATGGGACCTACAATGAGCAGTTCTTC; cdr3_aa: CARSLDNGTYNEQFF
j_call: TRBJ1-5; v_call: TRBV19; d_call: .; clone_size: .; cdr3_nt: TGTGCCAGTAGTGGGGCAGGAAATCAGCCCCAGCATTTT; cdr3_aa: CASSGAGNQPQHF
j_call: TRBJ1-3; v_call: TRBV5-8; d_call: .; clone_size: .; cdr3_nt: TGTGCCAGCAGCCAGGGGACCGACTCTGGAAACACCATATATTTT; cdr3_aa: CASSQGTDSGNTIYF
j_call: TRBJ2-5; v_call: TRBV19; d_call: .; clone_size: .; cdr3_nt: TGTGCCAGTAGTATCTTGAAGGACCGCTGGAAGGGGACCCAGTACTTC; cdr3_aa: CASSILKDRWKGTQYF
j_call: TRBJ1-4; v_call: TRBV18; d_call: .; clone_size: .; cdr3_nt: TGTGCCAGCTCAACTCAGGGAGATAATGAAAAACTGTTTTTT; cdr3_aa: CASSTQGDNEKLFF
j_call: TRBJ2-7; v_call: TRBV18; d_call: .; clone_size: .; cdr3_nt: TGTGCCAGCTCACCACCGTCACCAGTATACGAGCAGTACTTC; cdr3_aa: CASSPPSPVYEQYF
j_call: TRBJ1-3; v_call: TRBV7-9; d_call: .; clone_size: few; cdr3_nt: TGTGCCAGCAGCAGTATCCGGACTTCCTCTGGAAACACCATATATTTT; cdr3_aa: CASSSIRTSSGNTIYF
j_call: TRBJ2-3; v_call: TRBV6-6; d_call: .; clone_size: .; cdr3_nt: TGTGCCAGCAAGTCCAGCGGCACAGATACGCAGTATTTT; cdr3_aa: CASKSSGTDTQYF
j_call: TRBJ2-7; v_call: TRBV19; d_call: TRBD2; clone_size: once; cdr3_nt: TGTGCCAGCAAACTAGCGGGAGGTACTTACGAGCAGTACTTC; cdr3_aa: CASKLAGGTYEQYF
j_call: TRBJ1-4; v_call: TRBV5-1; d_call: .; clone_size: .; cdr3_nt: TGCGCCAGCAGCTTTAGTTCGTCGGGGCGTGAGAAACTGTTTTTT; cdr3_aa: CASSFSSSGREKLFF
j_call: TRBJ2-1; v_call: TRBV7-6; d_call: TRBD2; clone_size: .; cdr3_nt: TGTGCCAGCAGCTTATTTTCTAGCGGGAGTGGCAATGAGCAGTTCTTC; cdr3_aa: CASSLFSSGSGNEQFF
j_call: TRBJ1-5; v_call: TRBV18; d_call: TRBD1; clone_size: .; cdr3_nt: TGTGCCAGCTCGGGGGACAGGGGTCATCAGCCCCAGCATTTT; cdr3_aa: CASSGDRGHQPQHF